The present T cell receptor beta chain was sequenced within a study of cytomegalovirus exposure and HLA in healthy donors. Findings and limits, study-wide: Clonal expansion was found to be greater in HLA-associated TCR beta chains than in equally common others in a later analysis. Presence/absence analyses took donor sequencing depth as roughly uniform.

The CDR3 has 13 residues. The V gene lost 0 bases and the J gene lost 9 bases, with 9 bases spanning the gap. Germline V gives CDR1 KGHSH, CDR2 LQKENI. This clone was found a few times. The target antigen is unknown. Both 60 Vbeta primers and 13 Jbeta primers went into the PCR. This table comes from immunoSEQ multiplex PCR, and its TCRdb copy is limited to in-frame clones, with some not included. The profile shows 95,000 to 150,000 clones, 10% of them singletons. Healthy individuals who donated bone marrow served as the donors. The rearrangement joins TRBV18 to TRBJ2-1; D unclear. The sequence derives from a woman aged 18-35 years in good health and CMV-seropositive. Sequencing was carried out using PBMCs. The CDR3: CASSPPVVGEQFF. DNA of the CDR3: TGTGCCAGCTCACCACCCGTAGTTGGTGAGCAGTTCTTC.